The next 3 T cell receptor beta chains were all read from a single sample in a study of T cells in Graves' hyperthyroidism and ophthalmopathy. The investigators amplified TCR beta CDR3 regions from RNA transcripts. The HTBI primer set was used in a first-round RT-PCR of the TCR CDR3. MiXCR was run by TCRdb on the multiplex PCR reads, yielding one entry per CDR3 protein. The sample includes roughly 720,000 distinct CDR3 sequences, around a sixth seen only once; the top ten take 15% to 17%. Sequencing used blood. The receptors were gathered from a man aged 50-60 years with Graves' hyperthyroidism.

This clonotype has at least ten counts. The chain joins TRBV19 to TRBJ1-4; D possibly corresponds to TRBD1 (5 bases). Germline loops: CDR1 LNHDA, CDR2 SQIVND (reference sequence). V shed 9 bases and J shed 5 bases, with 19 bases lying between them. This CDR3 comprises 15 residues. As DNA, the CDR3 is TGTGCCAGCCAATTCCCGGGACCGGGCAATGAAAAACTGTTTTTT. This translates into CASQFPGPGNEKLFF.

This clonotype was picked up a small number of times. The CDR3 is CASSTQLGNTGELFF. For the CDR3, the DNA is TGTGCCAGTAGTACGCAACTCGGGAACACCGGGGAGCTGTTTTTT. V usage is TRBV19 and J usage is TRBJ2-2; no clear D. With 4 bases removed from V and 1 base from J, the gap between germline ends came to 10 bases. Germline CDR1 is LNHDA and CDR2 is SQIVND (reference sequence). There are 15 residues in the CDR3.

The V call is TRBV6-4, the J call TRBJ2-1, with 9 nucleotides matching TRBD2. Germline V lookup: CDR1 MRHNA, CDR2 SNTAGT. Trimming cost V 3 bases and J 9 bases; bases outside gene matches: 3. The CDR3 length is 13 residues. This CDR3 reads CASSELAGLEQFF. As DNA, the CDR3 is TGTGCCAGCAGTGAGCTAGCGGGACTTGAGCAGTTCTTC.